Each of the 10 T cell receptor beta chains below was sequenced from the same sample in a study of yellow fever vaccine responses in identical twins. TCRdb reprocessed the RT-PCR reads with MiXCR, giving one entry per CDR3 protein. Altogether about 18,000 distinct CDR3 sequences are present, roughly two thirds being singletons, with the ten largest covering 7% to 8%. The specimen comprised T cells from blood (PBMCs), unsorted or a sorted subset (not recorded which), sampled before or after yellow fever vaccination (not recorded which). These receptors were taken from a woman aged 18-30 years who received the yellow fever vaccine.

About this clonotype itself: The junction differs from germline at one of its ends, possibly a read error. The rearrangement uses TRBV29-1 and TRBJ2-1, with 9 bases matching TRBD1. The CDR3 covers 17 residues. The germline gives CDR1 SQVTM, CDR2 ANQGSEA. CDR3 loop: CSDEAPGQGKVLREQFF. CDR3 DNA: TGCAGCGATGAAGCGCCGGGACAGGGAAAGGTATTGCGCGAGCAGTTCTTC.

This chain links TRBV11-2 with TRBJ2-2; D gene uncertain. CDR1 and CDR2 from the germline V gene are SGHAT and FQNNGV. Between the trimmed V and J ends, which lost 3 bases and 7 bases, there was a span of 3 bases. This CDR3 has 11 amino acids. The CDR3 bases are TGTGCCAGCAGCTTTGGCGGGGAGCTGTTTTTT. Translation gives CASSFGGELFF.

This clonotype has only a few counts. The V and J genes are TRBV2 and TRBJ2-1; 9 nucleotides match TRBD2. The CDR3 has 15 residues. From germline, CDR1 is SNHLY and CDR2 FYNNEI. Unmatched junction bases numbered 8, after V lost 2 bases and J lost 9 bases. In DNA, the CDR3 is TGTGCCAGCAGTGAACCGAGCGGGGGGCTTGGTGAGCAGTTCTTC. Its translation is CASSEPSGGLGEQFF.

This clonotype showed up just a few times. The rearrangement uses TRBV4-2 and TRBJ1-6; 8 bases match TRBD1. Per the germline V gene, CDR1 is LGHNA and CDR2 is YNFKEQ. V was clipped by 3 bases and J by 9 bases; unmatched bases: 10. The CDR3 totals 16 residues. The DNA of the CDR3 is TGTGCCAGCAGCCACACAGGGGGACAGGCAAGTTCACCCCTCCACTTT. Encoded protein: CASSHTGGQASSPLHF.

A few counts support this clonotype. The rearrangement links TRBV3-1 to TRBJ2-1; D gene ambiguous. The V end lost 4 bases, the J end lost 2 bases, and 9 bases lay between the germline ends. This CDR3 has 14 amino acids. In germline, CDR1 is LGHDT, CDR2 YNNKEL (reference sequence). The CDR3 reads CASSLSKTYNEQFF. DNA of the CDR3: TGTGCCAGCAGCCTTAGCAAAACCTACAATGAGCAGTTCTTC.

This chain connects TRBV12-3 or TRBV12-4 to TRBJ1-1; 7 positions agree with TRBD1. CDR3 length: 12 residues. Trimming cost V 1 base and J 7 bases; bases outside gene matches: 0. The chain's CDR3 is CASSLGTGEAFF. The CDR3 DNA is TGTGCCAGCAGTTTAGGGACAGGTGAAGCTTTCTTT.

The rearrangement joins TRBV2 to TRBJ2-1; the D is unclear. Germline CDR1 reads SNHLY; CDR2 reads FYNNEI. Trimming took off 7 bases at V and 1 base at J, with 11 bases between the two ends. The CDR3 runs 14 residues. CDR3 residues: CASNQDISYNEQFF. Written as DNA, the CDR3 is TGTGCCAGCAATCAAGACATTTCCTACAATGAGCAGTTCTTC.

The CDR3: CSARDGTSETQYF. As DNA, the CDR3 is TGCAGTGCTAGAGATGGAACTTCGGAGACCCAGTACTTC. The chain links TRBV20-1 to TRBJ2-5; D gene ambiguous. Germline assignment: CDR1 DFQATT and CDR2 SNEGSKA (reference sequence). The V end lost 0 bases, the J end lost 5 bases, and 10 bases lay between the germline ends. This CDR3 is built from 13 residues.

The chain carries TRBV28 and TRBJ2-3; tentatively, D is TRBD1 (6 bases). Trimming removed 7 bases at V and 2 bases at J, with 10 bases between. CDR1 and CDR2 (germline): MDHEN, SYDVKM. The length of the CDR3 is 13 residues. This CDR3 reads CASNGQTTDTQYF. CDR3 nucleotides: TGTGCCAGCAACGGACAGACCACAGATACGCAGTATTTT.

The chain has TRBV28 and TRBJ2-1; D remains unclear. The V and J ends lost 1 base and 8 bases respectively, with 12 bases between them. Germline V gives CDR1 MDHEN, CDR2 SYDVKM. The CDR3 length is 14 residues. CDR3 loop: CASSLLTGSYEQFF. CDR3 sequence (DNA): TGTGCCAGCAGTTTATTGACGGGTTCTTATGAGCAGTTCTTC.